This entry lists 23 T cell receptor beta chains sequenced from one sample in a study of CXCR3-negative and CXCR3-positive naive CD8 T cells. The authors made the TRB cDNA libraries by 5' RACE using UMI labels. After re-calling the 5' RACE reads, TCRdb lists one entry per CDR3 protein, DNA absent. This table lists approximately 49,000 distinct CDR3 sequences. The sample consisted of memory CD8+ T cells from blood. The receptor source for this set is a human donor in good health. Some clones in this sample may be carry-over from other donors' samples.

The chain uses TRBV30 and TRBJ1-6. This CDR3 is built from 14 residues. CDR1 is GTSNPN and CDR2 is SVGIG in the germline V gene (reference sequence). CDR3 region: CAWGGVSDNSPLHF.

The chain has TRBV5-1 and TRBJ2-3; the TCRdb call, TRBD2, lacks DNA for checking. CDR1 and CDR2 from the germline V gene are SGHRS and YFSETQ. The CDR3 contains 16 residues. The CDR3 spells CASSLAPSGIGDTQYF. The full variable domain, rest sourced from reference TRBV5-1 and TRBJ2-3, is KAGVTQTPRYLIKTRGQQVTLSCSPISGHRSVSWYQQTPGQGLQFLFEYFSETQRNKGNFPGRFSGRQFSNSRSEMNVSTLELGDSALYLCASSLAPSGIGDTQYFGPGTRLTVL.

The CDR3 is CASSLGGGEEQYF. V and J are TRBV7-9 and TRBJ2-7; without DNA, the TCRdb call of TRBD2 cannot be checked. The CDR3 loop spans 13 amino acids. From germline, CDR1 is SEHNR and CDR2 FQNEAQ (reference sequence).

J is TRBJ2-5 and V is TRBV21-1; the D call from TCRdb, TRBD1, cannot be confirmed without DNA. TRBV21-1 is shown as a pseudogene. The CDR3 loop spans 13 amino acids. CDR3 residues: CATGTGFGETQYF.

The genes are TRBV7-9 and TRBJ2-7; the D call from TCRdb, TRBD1, cannot be confirmed without DNA. The CDR3 extends over 15 amino acids. CDR1 SEHNR and CDR2 FQNEAQ come from the germline V gene (reference sequence). CDR3 protein: CASSLLRVGPYEQYF.

The CDR3 spells CASSQGVYSGTYNEQFF. The chain is built from TRBV14 and TRBJ2-1; without DNA, the TCRdb call of TRBD2 cannot be checked. Germline V lookup: CDR1 SGHDN, CDR2 FVKESK. There are 17 residues in the CDR3.

V is TRBV7-7 and J is TRBJ2-1. CDR1 and CDR2 from the germline V gene are SSHAT and FNYEAQ (reference sequence). The CDR3 totals 15 residues. The CDR3 sequence is CASSLDLFDVNEQFF.

The rearrangement joins TRBV7-6 to TRBJ2-3; TCRdb's D call of TRBD2 is untestable without DNA. CDR1 is SGHVS and CDR2 is FNYEAQ in the germline V gene. The CDR3 totals 14 residues. This chain's CDR3 is CASSLPAGGDTQYF.

This CDR3 is CASSVHRGIPSGELFF. This chain joins TRBV2 and TRBJ2-2; the D call from TCRdb, TRBD1, cannot be confirmed without DNA. CDR1 is SNHLY, CDR2 FYNNEI, per germline. The length of the CDR3 is 16 residues.

The chain recombines TRBV20-1 with TRBJ2-2; TCRdb reports TRBD2, a call that lacks DNA to check it against. The germline gives CDR1 DFQATT, CDR2 SNEGSKA (reference sequence). The CDR3 loop spans 14 amino acids. The CDR3 sequence is CSAKDYTNTGELFF.

CDR3 protein: CASSQEPAYEQYF. The chain employs TRBV4-1 and TRBJ2-7. From germline, CDR1 is MGHRA and CDR2 YSYEKL. The CDR3 length is 13 residues.

This CDR3 is CASESGQGLFWKF. This rearrangement joins TRBV30 to TRBJ2-7; the D call from TCRdb, TRBD1, cannot be confirmed without DNA. This CDR3 contains 13 residues. Germline-derived CDR1 and CDR2 are GTSNPN and SVGIG (reference sequence). The entire variable domain, with the rest obtained from reference TRBV30 and TRBJ2-7, is as follows: SQTIHQWPATLVQPVGSPLSLECTVEGTSNPNLYWYRQAAGRGLQLLFYSVGIGQISSEVPQNLSASRPQDRQFILSSKKLLLSDSGFYLCASESGQGLFWKFGPGTRLTVT.

The chain recombines TRBV2 with TRBJ1-5; TCRdb indicates TRBD1, and absent DNA this call remains unverified. Germline values: CDR1 SNHLY, CDR2 FYNNEI. This CDR3 is 15 amino acids long. CDR3 loop: CASRDPSQGNQPQHF. Looking up the rest from reference TRBV2 and TRBJ1-5 gives the full variable domain: EPEVTQTPSHQVTQMGQEVILRCVPISNHLYFYWYRQILGQKVEFLVSFYNNEISEKSEIFDDQFSVERPDGSNFTLKIRSTKLEDSAMYFCASRDPSQGNQPQHFGDGTRLSIL.

The chain links TRBV6-5 to TRBJ2-5; TCRdb returns TRBD1, unconfirmable since there is no DNA. This CDR3 is 14 amino acids long. Germline V CDR1 and CDR2: MNHEY, SVGAGI. CDR3 residues: CASSYSGGVETQYF.

The chain uses TRBV28 and TRBJ2-7; TCRdb picks TRBD1, but there is no DNA to check that call. This CDR3 region has 14 residues. CDR1 MDHEN and CDR2 SYDVKM come from the germline V gene. The CDR3 loop reads CASGYQGESYEQYF.

The chain uses TRBV30 and TRBJ1-2. From germline, CDR1 is GTSNPN and CDR2 SVGIG (reference sequence). The CDR3 runs to 16 residues. CDR3 sequence reads: CAWSVIGRPTNYGYTF.

The rearrangement uses TRBV14 and TRBJ2-7; TCRdb proposes TRBD1, but this gene call is untestable without DNA. Germline CDR1 and CDR2: SGHDN and FVKESK. This CDR3 is built from 15 residues. The CDR3: CASSPTGESTGEQYF.

The chain carries TRBV5-5 and TRBJ2-1; checking the TCRdb D call of TRBD2 is not possible without DNA. CDR3 length: 18 amino acids. Germline-derived CDR1 and CDR2 are SGHKS and YYEKEE (reference sequence). The chain's CDR3 is CASRLAGGPHPGDNEQFF.

This chain joins TRBV6-6 and TRBJ1-3. The CDR3 covers 17 residues. In germline, CDR1 is MNHNY, CDR2 SVGAGI (reference sequence). Here the CDR3 reads CASSLTLKDQTGNTIYF.

The chain recombines TRBV4-2 with TRBJ2-1; TCRdb picks TRBD1, but there is no DNA to check that call. CDR1 LGHNA and CDR2 YNFKEQ come from the germline V gene. This CDR3 has 18 amino acids. CDR3 sequence: CASSQDMVSPADYNEQFF.

The chain has TRBV29-1 and TRBJ2-1. Germline CDR1 reads SQVTM; CDR2 reads ANQGSEA. This CDR3 contains 13 residues. CDR3 sequence: CSVERSSYNEQFF.

The CDR3 reads CASSISTDPQFF. The chain is built from TRBV7-3 and TRBJ2-1. CDR3 length: 12 amino acids. The germline CDR1 and CDR2 sequences are SGHTA and FQGTGA.

This rearrangement joins TRBV10-3 to TRBJ2-7; as DNA is missing, the TRBD1 call by TCRdb cannot be tested. CDR3 length: 13 amino acids. The V gene's germline CDR1 is ENHRY and CDR2 SYGVKD. The CDR3 region is CAISGQSSYEQYF.